This TCR beta chain is from a study of control samples from healthy donors and cancer patients. The repertoire was sequenced with immunoSEQ multiplex PCR; TCRdb's copy has only in-frame clones and lacks some. The sample shows more than 45,000 clones, under 95% of them seen only once. This TCR derives from a man aged 25 to 40 with colorectal cancer. Sequencing was done on a sample of PBMCs.

The CDR3 is CASLRLSNTEAFF. CDR3 in DNA: TGTGCCAGTCTGCGGTTGTCGAACACTGAAGCTTTCTTT. This chain links TRBV19 with TRBJ1-1; D call uncertain. Trimming took 8 bases from V and 1 from J, leaving 11 bases between them. Germline CDR1 is LNHDA and CDR2 is SQIVND (reference sequence). This CDR3 comprises 13 residues.